This T cell receptor beta chain stems from a study of T cell changes during pregnancy in multiple sclerosis. This CDR3 region has 14 residues. Germline loops: CDR1 SGHVS, CDR2 FQNEAQ. The germline V and J ends were trimmed by 5 bases and 6 bases, with 13 bases remaining between them. TCRdb keeps only in-frame clones here, not all; method: immunoSEQ multiplex PCR. The top ten clones hold approximately 1.2% of a sample with about 71,000 clones, around 94% of them seen once. This chain links TRBV7-8 with TRBJ2-2, with D possibly matching TRBD1 (8 bases). The sequencing here drew on peripheral blood, taken in the third trimester of pregnancy. This sequence was found in a female donor with multiple sclerosis, enrolled in a pregnancy study. The CDR3, as DNA: TGTGCCAGCAGCCCCACAGGGGGGGCCGGGGAGCTGTTTTTT. Its translation is CASSPTGGAGELFF.